The following is a TCR beta chain sequence with its context. Its target is unknown. This entry belongs to a study of a mutant IDH1 vaccine in newly diagnosed glioma. Study-wide findings and caveats: There seemed to be no relation between pseudoprogression and changes in top peripheral T cell clonotypes. Among all patients, vaccine-induced immune responses occurred in roughly 93%.

Clones were read by immunoSEQ multiplex PCR, and TCRdb kept only the in-frame ones, dropping some. The data hold 80,000 to 100,000 clones, with about 80% observed a single time. The sample's time point: baseline, week 1 (first vaccination visit). Treatment reported: pre-vaccination baseline after standard-of-care therapy. Donors had new WHO grade 3 or 4 IDH1-mutant, ATRX-lost astrocytomas. CDR1 and CDR2 from the germline V gene are SGDLS and YYNGEE. The CDR3 contains 14 residues. The V and J ends lost 0 bases and 4 bases respectively, with 8 bases between them. The chain couples TRBV9 to TRBJ1-3; D remains unclear. The receptor's source is a man aged 40-50 years with glioma. Some clones in this sample may be carry-over from other donors' samples. The sequenced sample was PBMCs, obtained from a glioma patient treated with radiotherapy, temozolomide or both. DNA of the CDR3: TGTGCCAGCAGCGTAGGAAGAGGCGGAAACACCATATATTTT. This codes for CASSVGRGGNTIYF.